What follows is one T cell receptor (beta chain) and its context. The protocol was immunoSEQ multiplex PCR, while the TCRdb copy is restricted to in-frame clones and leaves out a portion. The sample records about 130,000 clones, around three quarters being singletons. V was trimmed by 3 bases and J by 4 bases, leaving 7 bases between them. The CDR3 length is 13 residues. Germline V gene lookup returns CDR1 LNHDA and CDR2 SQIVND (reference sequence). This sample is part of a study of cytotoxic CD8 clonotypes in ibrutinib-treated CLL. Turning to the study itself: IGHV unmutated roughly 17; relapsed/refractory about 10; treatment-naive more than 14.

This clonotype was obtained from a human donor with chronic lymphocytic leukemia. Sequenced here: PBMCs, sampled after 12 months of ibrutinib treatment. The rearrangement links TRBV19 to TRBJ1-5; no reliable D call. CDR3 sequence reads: CASSIFRNQPQHF. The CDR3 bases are TGTGCCAGTAGTATTTTCAGGAATCAGCCCCAGCATTTT.